The clone carrying this TCR beta chain was counted only a few times. Antigen unknown. These data come from a study of CD8 T cells in ankylosing spondylitis. The study, taken as a whole, reports: A TCR beta motif of several highly homologous variants seemed to mark ankylosing spondylitis blood.

With 0 bases removed from V and 2 bases from J, the gap between germline ends came to 11 bases. The CDR3 sequence is 15 residues long. In germline, CDR1 is SGDLS, CDR2 YYNGEE. Quantitative 5'-RACE with molecular barcodes was used to make the TCR beta libraries. One entry per CDR3 protein, called by TCRdb with MiXCR from the 5' RACE reads. This table holds approximately 400,000 distinct CDR3 sequences, roughly 27% found once. This receptor was taken from a male donor with ankylosing spondylitis. The chain links TRBV9 to TRBJ2-5; D is possibly TRBD1 (5 bases). Sequenced sample: blood, either unsorted or a sorted T cell fraction (not recorded which). Here the CDR3 DNA reads TGTGCCAGCAGCGTAGGTAGGGGTTCTCAAGAGACCCAGTACTTC. Amino acids: CASSVGRGSQETQYF.